Below, 14 T cell receptor beta chains from the same sample are listed, as sequenced in a study of CD8 T cells in Susac syndrome. Reverse transcription of roughly 0.5 to 1 ug RNA used random hexamers. TCRdb used MiXCR to reprocess the immunoSEQ multiplex PCR reads, holding one entry per CDR3 protein. The repertoire has about 180,000 distinct CDR3 sequences, approximately 95% of them found once; the top ten carry about 0.16%. Source material: CD8+ T cells from PBMCs. These receptors were collected from a human donor with multiple sclerosis.

The gene calls are TRBV7-9 and TRBJ1-1; TRBD1 might be the D (5 bases). This CDR3 contains 15 residues. The V end lost 4 bases, the J end lost 2 bases, and 14 bases lay between the germline ends. CDR1 and CDR2 from the germline V gene are SEHNR and FQNEAQ (reference sequence). CDR3 DNA: TGTGCCAGCAGCTCAGGGAATTGGGGAAACACTGAAGCTTTCTTT. The encoded protein is CASSSGNWGNTEAFF.

The chain links TRBV5-1 to TRBJ1-2; D call uncertain. The V end lost 0 bases, the J end lost 4 bases, and 7 bases lay between the germline ends. Per germline, CDR1 SGHRS and CDR2 YFSETQ. There are 13 residues in the CDR3. CDR3 region: CASSLEYGYGYTF. The CDR3 DNA follows: TGCGCCAGCAGCTTGGAGTACGGCTATGGCTACACCTTC.

The chain is built from TRBV2 and TRBJ2-1, with 7 nucleotides matching TRBD1. V dropped 4 bases and J dropped 6; count of bases not matched to a gene: 6. The germline gives CDR1 SNHLY, CDR2 FYNNEI. The CDR3 spans 14 residues. CDR3 sequence: CASSAPGGRNEQFF. The CDR3 DNA reads TGTGCCAGCAGTGCTCCAGGGGGTCGCAATGAGCAGTTCTTC.

The chain carries TRBV6-5 and TRBJ2-7; maybe TRBD1 (7 bases). CDR3 length: 14 amino acids. V lost 2 bases and J lost 6, with 14 bases in between. Germline CDR1 is MNHEY and CDR2 is SVGAGI. The CDR3 coding sequence is TGTGCCAGCAGTTACCCCACCCAGGGGGGCGAGCAGTACTTC. It codes for CASSYPTQGGEQYF.

The V gene is TRBV3-1, the J gene TRBJ2-1, with 14 bases aligning to TRBD2. Germline V gene data show CDR1 as LGHDT and CDR2 as YNNKEL (reference sequence). V shed 3 bases, J shed 4 bases, and the junction held 5 bases outside the gene matches. This CDR3 region has 17 residues. CDR3 sequence reads: CASSHGTSGSWYNEQFF. The CDR3 DNA is TGTGCCAGCAGCCATGGGACTAGCGGGAGCTGGTACAATGAGCAGTTCTTC.

The rearrangement links TRBV5-4 to TRBJ2-7, with D perhaps matching TRBD2 (5 bases). Trimming took 1 base from V and 3 from J, leaving 14 bases between them. Germline CDR1 is SGHNT and CDR2 is YYREEE (reference sequence). This CDR3 has 15 amino acids. DNA of the CDR3: TGTGCCAGCAGCTTGAACCGCCTCGGGATCTACGAGCAGTACTTC. Residues: CASSLNRLGIYEQYF.

The chain is built from TRBV20-1 and TRBJ2-3, with 13 bases lining up with TRBD2. This CDR3 is built from 17 residues. Germline CDR1 DFQATT, CDR2 SNEGSKA (reference sequence). V shed 2 bases, J shed 0 bases, and the junction held 5 bases outside the gene matches. Here the CDR3 DNA reads TGCAGTGCTAGAACCGGGACTAGCGGGGCTAGCACAGATACGCAGTATTTT. This gives the protein CSARTGTSGASTDTQYF.

The J gene is TRBJ2-6, the V gene TRBV5-6; D is uncertain. The germline V and J ends were trimmed by 4 bases and 2 bases, with 4 bases remaining between them. In germline, CDR1 is SGHDT, CDR2 YYEEEE. There are 13 residues in the CDR3. The CDR3 protein is CASSQTGANVLTF. CDR3 DNA: TGTGCCAGCAGCCAGACTGGGGCCAACGTCCTGACTTTC.

This clonotype has only a few counts. The CDR3 DNA is TGTGCCAGTACTAGCGGTGCCTACAATGAGCAGTTCTTC. This codes for CASTSGAYNEQFF. V and J are TRBV19 and TRBJ2-1; 7 positions agree with TRBD2. Germline V CDR1 and CDR2: LNHDA, SQIVND (reference sequence). Trimming cost V 7 bases and J 2 bases; bases outside gene matches: 2. CDR3 length equals 13 residues.

In nucleotides, the CDR3 is TGTGCCAGCAGCTCGCTTAGGGGGCTAAGTTCACCCCTCCACTTT. Translated: CASSSLRGLSSPLHF. The chain couples TRBV11-2 to TRBJ1-6; 7 positions match TRBD1. The V segment lost 4 bases and the J segment 9 bases; nucleotides outside the gene matches: 9. The CDR3 loop spans 15 amino acids. The germline CDR1 and CDR2 sequences are SGHAT and FQNNGV.

The chain has TRBV28 and TRBJ1-3, with D possibly matching TRBD1 (6 bases). The CDR3 runs 14 residues. V lost 7 bases to trimming and J lost 0 bases, with 10 bases between them. Germline CDR1 is MDHEN and CDR2 is SYDVKM. CDR3 sequence reads: CASTATGSGNTIYF. CDR3 nucleotides: TGTGCCAGCACCGCGACAGGCTCTGGAAACACCATATATTTT. The full variable domain, completed using reference TRBV28 and TRBJ1-3, is DVKVTQSSRYLVKRTGEKVFLECVQDMDHENMFWYRQDPGLGLRLIYFSYDVKMKEKGDIPEGYSVSREKKERFSLILESASTNQTSMYLCASTATGSGNTIYFGEGSWLTVV.

This chain uses TRBV7-8 with TRBJ2-1, with D hard to call. V gave up 1 base and J gave up 8 bases, with 9 bases separating them. Looked up from germline, CDR1 is SGHVS and CDR2 is FQNEAQ. The CDR3 length is 13 residues. CDR3 in amino acids: CASSLEGKDEQFF. The DNA for the CDR3 is TGTGCCAGCAGCTTAGAGGGCAAAGATGAGCAGTTCTTC.

This chain links TRBV20-1 with TRBJ1-1; D may be TRBD1 (6 bases). The V and J ends lost 1 base and 5 bases respectively, with 14 bases between them. The CDR3 is made up of 14 amino acids. The germline V gene encodes CDR1 DFQATT and CDR2 SNEGSKA (reference sequence). The CDR3: CSARVWTAETEAFF. As DNA, the CDR3 is TGCAGTGCTAGAGTATGGACAGCCGAAACTGAAGCTTTCTTT.

The rearrangement joins TRBV27 to TRBJ1-2; D might be TRBD1 (6 bases). With 1 base removed from V and 4 bases from J, the gap between germline ends came to 13 bases. Per germline, CDR1 MNHEY and CDR2 SMNVEV (reference sequence). The CDR3 extends over 15 amino acids. The CDR3 nucleotides read TGTGCCAGCAGTTTATATACAGGGTACATCTATGGCTACACCTTC. Residues: CASSLYTGYIYGYTF.